This entry is about one T cell receptor beta chain. Antigen specificity is unknown. TCRdb reprocessed the 5' RACE reads with MiXCR, giving one entry per CDR3 protein. Counted here are hundreds of thousands of distinct CDR3 sequences, about 7% occurring once; the ten biggest clones make up approximately 3.6%. The donors were all healthy and Caucasian. The sample is drawn from a study of identical twins. Germline V gene data show CDR1 as MGHRA and CDR2 as YSYEKL. Trimming cost V 0 bases and J 0 bases, with 8 bases left between them. CDR3 length: 15 residues. General study points: Out-of-frame alpha sequences common to twins were enriched for low generation probability.

These sequences were also reported in another study, on yellow fever vaccine responses in identical twins.

What was sequenced was memory (CD45RO+) T cells sorted from blood. The chain links TRBV4-1 to TRBJ1-1, with D unresolved. The clonotype was recovered from a woman aged 18-35 years in good health. CDR3 residues: CASSQEPAMNTEAFF. The CDR3 nucleotides are TGCGCCAGCAGCCAAGAACCAGCCATGAACACTGAAGCTTTCTTT.